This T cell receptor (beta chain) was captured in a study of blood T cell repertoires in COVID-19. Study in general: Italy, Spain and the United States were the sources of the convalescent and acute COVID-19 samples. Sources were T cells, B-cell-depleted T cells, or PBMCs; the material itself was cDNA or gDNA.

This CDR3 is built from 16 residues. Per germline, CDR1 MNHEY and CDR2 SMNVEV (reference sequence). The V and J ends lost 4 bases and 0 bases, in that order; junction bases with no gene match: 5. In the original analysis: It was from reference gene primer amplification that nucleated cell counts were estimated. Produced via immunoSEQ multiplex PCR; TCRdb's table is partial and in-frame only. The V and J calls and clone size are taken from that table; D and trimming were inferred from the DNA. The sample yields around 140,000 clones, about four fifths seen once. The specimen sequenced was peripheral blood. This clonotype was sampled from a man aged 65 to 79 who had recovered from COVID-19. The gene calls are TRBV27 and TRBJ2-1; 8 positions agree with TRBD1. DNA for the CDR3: TGTGCCAGCAGTTACTACACAGGGGGCTCCTACAATGAGCAGTTCTTC. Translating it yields CASSYYTGGSYNEQFF.